This TCR beta chain was observed in a study of shared clonotypes between healthy human individuals (dated by TCRdb to about 2020). At the level of the whole study: Three men and a couple of women, aged 18 to 49 years, made up the cohort. Per donor, three plates each were used for CD4 naive and CD4 memory, two for CD8 naive, and one for CD8 memory. Blood TCR repertoires of about five healthy adults were deeply sequenced to estimate repertoire size and the extent of clonotype sharing between individuals. Different laboratories and diverse techniques were used to prepare libraries and sequence TCR repertoires, to increase sequencing depth and limit assay-specific biases. Per donor, leukapheresis produced somewhere between about 0.94 and 9 billion PBMCs. Paper-wide results and their limitations: Larger estimated clonotype richness was generally found for naive subsets than for memory subsets. Sampling was limited to blood, and TCR repertoires in tissue likely differ from TCR repertoires in blood. Because the study included only a small number of donors, the genetic and exposure-history diversity represented was limited. Pairwise subsampling indicated that sequencing depth was expected to affect the degree of clonotype sharing among donors. Incomplete sequencing was indicated by rarefaction of sorted-subset datasets, despite the large sequencing depth. Clonotypes shared by all four sorted-subset donors showed higher generation probabilities than non-shared clonotypes. Across a handful of donors, roughly 5% of naive CD4, around 3.5% of naive CD8, under 2.5% of memory CD4, and over 0.35% of memory CD8 clonotypes were shared.

Using the deep immunoSEQ assay, TCR CDR3 regions were amplified from genomic DNA by multiplex PCR. Extracted genomic DNA from each cell subset was spread evenly across all wells of several immunoSEQ 96-well plates, with each plate serving as a replicate. For sorted subsets, each replicate PCR was loaded with approximately 200 ng genomic DNA, equivalent to 32,000 or so T cell genomes. Purified libraries were quantified with a Qubit 3.0 fluorometer, sized on a Bioanalyzer 2100, and re-quantified with the KAPA Library Quantification kit. Every immunoSEQ 96-well plate was sequenced on a separate single-read 150-cycle Illumina NextSeq 550 flow cell. In the original analysis: The immunoSEQ output contained only junctional sequences without quality scores, so filtering could not match that applied to full-length reads. To assign V/J genes and CDR3, sequences were annotated against IMGT germline references using PyIR, a Python wrapper for IgBLAST v1.9. Reads with weak V/J assignments (E-value above 1e-6), missing CDR3, stop codons, out-of-frame junctions, or ambiguous translated residues were removed. A V3J clonotype was defined by an identical inferred V gene, J gene, and CDR3 amino acid sequence. To compute the percentage overlap between repertoires, the number of shared unique clonotypes was divided by the size of the smaller repertoire. RTK rarefaction, the Chao1 estimator, and Recon v2.1 estimates of unobserved clonotypes were used to assess repertoire richness. Generation probabilities were computed with OLGA for all TCRbeta clonotypes obtained by the gDNA method from four donors. TCRdb holds this immuneACCESS table with in-frame rearrangements only. Some clones are missing; in checked studies, unresolved V genes explain under half, and the rest has no known cause. D and trimming were read from the DNA, whereas the V and J calls and clone size are those reported in that table. The sample table contains around 1,900,000 clones; only one count was recorded for approximately 92% of them. The ten largest clones capture roughly 1.7% of the sample.

Comment on this clone: No cognate antigen has been identified for it. No much larger clonotype is one base removed from it; base qualities were not supplied.

Trimming accounts for 1 base at V and 3 bases at J, while the number of junction bases matched to no gene is 4. Counted from cysteine to phenylalanine, this CDR3 has 16 amino acids. Left in the record is the CDR3 DNA by itself, 48 bases read in frame from the first base. CDR1 and CDR2, per the germline V gene, are SGHAT and FQNNGV. For the CD8 naive samples, CD45RO-negative cells were positively selected for CCR7, yielding a CD45RA+CCR7+ population from which TemRA cells were excluded. Donors were healthy HIV-negative adults with no recently reported acute infections or vaccinations. Only Caucasian adults living in Nashville, Tennessee, USA were represented among the donors. Blood was obtained by leukapheresis, after which PBMCs were separated by Ficoll-Histopaque density gradient centrifugation and cryopreserved in liquid nitrogen vapor phase. Analytical flow cytometry was used to check the purity and quantity of each magnetically sorted T cell population. From each sorted fraction, genomic DNA was isolated and quantified by UV absorbance on a Nanodrop 2000c.

The sample taken for sequencing was naive CD8+ T cells from PBMCs. The meaning of the sample's cell subset or site label: CD45RA+CCR7+. This clonotype was sampled from a man between 18 and 35 years old in good health. Some clones in this sample may be carry-over from other donors' samples. The sequence is built from TRBV11-2 and TRBJ2-1; 9 nucleotides in the junction match TRBD1. The nucleotides read TGTGCCAGCAGCTTAGCAGTGACAGGGGGCTACAATGAGCAGTTCTTC. It translates to CASSLAVTGGYNEQFF.